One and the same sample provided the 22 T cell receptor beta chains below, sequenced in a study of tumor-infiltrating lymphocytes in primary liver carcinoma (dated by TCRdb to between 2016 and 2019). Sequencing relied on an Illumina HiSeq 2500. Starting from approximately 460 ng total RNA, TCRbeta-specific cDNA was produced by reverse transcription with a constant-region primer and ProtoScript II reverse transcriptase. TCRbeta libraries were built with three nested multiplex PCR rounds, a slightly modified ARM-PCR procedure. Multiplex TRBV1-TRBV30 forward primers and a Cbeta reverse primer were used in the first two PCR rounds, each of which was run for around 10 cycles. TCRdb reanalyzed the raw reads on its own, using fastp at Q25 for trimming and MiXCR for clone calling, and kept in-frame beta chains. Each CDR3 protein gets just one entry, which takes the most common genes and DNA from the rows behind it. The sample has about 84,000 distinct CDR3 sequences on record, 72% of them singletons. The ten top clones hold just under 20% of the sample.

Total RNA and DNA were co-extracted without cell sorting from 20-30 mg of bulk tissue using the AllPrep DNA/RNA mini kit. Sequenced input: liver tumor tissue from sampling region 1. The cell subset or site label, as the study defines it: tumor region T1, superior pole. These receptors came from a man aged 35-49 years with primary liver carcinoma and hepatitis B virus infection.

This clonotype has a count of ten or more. Here the CDR3 DNA reads TGTGCCAGCAGGGCCAGCGGTCCGGACGAGCAGTACTTC. This gives the protein CASRASGPDEQYF. The V gene is TRBV12-3 or TRBV12-4, the J gene TRBJ2-7; a possible D gene is TRBD2 (5 bases). The CDR3 totals 13 residues. Trimming took 6 bases from V and 5 from J, leaving 14 bases between them.

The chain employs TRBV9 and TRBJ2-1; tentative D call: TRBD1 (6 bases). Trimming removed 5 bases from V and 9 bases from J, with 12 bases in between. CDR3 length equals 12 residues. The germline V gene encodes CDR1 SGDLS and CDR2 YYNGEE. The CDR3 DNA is TGTGCCAGCAGTTCTCTAGGGGGTGAGCAGTTCTTC. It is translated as CASSSLGGEQFF.

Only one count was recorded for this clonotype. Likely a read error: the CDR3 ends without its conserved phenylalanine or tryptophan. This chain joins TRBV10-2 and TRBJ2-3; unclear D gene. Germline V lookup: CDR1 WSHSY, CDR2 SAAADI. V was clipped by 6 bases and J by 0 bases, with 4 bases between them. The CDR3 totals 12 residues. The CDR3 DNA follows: TGCGCCAGCAGGAGGAGCACAGATACGCAGTATTCT. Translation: CASRRSTDTQYS.

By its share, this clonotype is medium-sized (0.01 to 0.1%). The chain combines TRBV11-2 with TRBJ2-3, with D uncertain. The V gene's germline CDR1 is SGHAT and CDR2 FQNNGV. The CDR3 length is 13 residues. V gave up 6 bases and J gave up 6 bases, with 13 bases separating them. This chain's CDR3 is CASRKPGSDTQYF. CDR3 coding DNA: TGTGCCAGCAGAAAACCCGGGTCGGATACGCAGTATTTT.

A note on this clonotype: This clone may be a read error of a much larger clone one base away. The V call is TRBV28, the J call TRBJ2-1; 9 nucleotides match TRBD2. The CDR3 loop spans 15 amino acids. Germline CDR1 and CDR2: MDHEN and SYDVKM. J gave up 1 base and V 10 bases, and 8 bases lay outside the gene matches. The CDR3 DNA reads TGTGCCACCACCAAGCGGGAGGAATCCTACAATGAGCAGTTCTTC. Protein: CATTKREESYNEQFF.

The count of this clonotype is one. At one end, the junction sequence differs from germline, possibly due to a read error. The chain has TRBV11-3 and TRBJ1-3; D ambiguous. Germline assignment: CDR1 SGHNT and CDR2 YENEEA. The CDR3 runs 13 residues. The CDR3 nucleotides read TGTACCAACAGCACGGGGTCAGGAAACACTATATATTTT. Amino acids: CTNSTGSGNTIYF.

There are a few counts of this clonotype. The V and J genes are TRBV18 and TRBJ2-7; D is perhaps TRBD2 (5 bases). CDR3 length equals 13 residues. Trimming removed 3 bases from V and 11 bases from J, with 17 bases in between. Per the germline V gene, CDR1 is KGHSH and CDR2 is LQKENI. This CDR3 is CASSPRQEAPEYF. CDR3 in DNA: TGTGCCAGCTCACCCCGGCAGGAGGCCCCCGAGTACTTC. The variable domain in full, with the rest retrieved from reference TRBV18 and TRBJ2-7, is NAGVMQNPRHLVRRRGQEARLRCSPMKGHSHVYWYRQLPEEGLKFMVYLQKENIIDESGMPKERFSAEFPKEGPSILRIQQVVRGDSAAYFCASSPRQEAPEYFGPGTRLTVT.

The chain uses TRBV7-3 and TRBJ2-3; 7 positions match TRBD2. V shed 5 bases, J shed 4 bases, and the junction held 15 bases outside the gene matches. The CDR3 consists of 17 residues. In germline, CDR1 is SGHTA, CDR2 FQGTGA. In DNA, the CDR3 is TGTGCCAGCAGCCCTCCCGGACTAGTCGAAGGCCCAGATACGCAGTATTTT. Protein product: CASSPPGLVEGPDTQYF.

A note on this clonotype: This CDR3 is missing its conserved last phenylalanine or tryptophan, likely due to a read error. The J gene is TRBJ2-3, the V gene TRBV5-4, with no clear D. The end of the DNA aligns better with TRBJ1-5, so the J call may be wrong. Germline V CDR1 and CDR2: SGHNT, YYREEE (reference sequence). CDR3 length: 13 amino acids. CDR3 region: CASSANSSDTQHL. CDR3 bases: TGTGCCAGCAGCGCGAACTCCTCAGATACGCAGCATCTT.

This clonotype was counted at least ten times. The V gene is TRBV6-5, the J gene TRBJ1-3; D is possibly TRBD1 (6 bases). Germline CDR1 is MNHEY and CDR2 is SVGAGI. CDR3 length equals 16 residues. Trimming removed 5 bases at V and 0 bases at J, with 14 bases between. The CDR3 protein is CASSREQGISGNTIYF. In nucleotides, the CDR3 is TGTGCCAGCAGTCGAGAACAGGGCATCTCTGGAAACACCATATATTTT.

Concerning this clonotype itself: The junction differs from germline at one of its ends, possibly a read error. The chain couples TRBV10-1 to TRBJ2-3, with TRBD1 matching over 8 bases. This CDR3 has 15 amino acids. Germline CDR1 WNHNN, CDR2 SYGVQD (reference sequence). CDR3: CTSSVTGTGTDTQYF. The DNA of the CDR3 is TGCACCAGCAGTGTAACCGGGACAGGAACCGATACGCAGTATTTT.

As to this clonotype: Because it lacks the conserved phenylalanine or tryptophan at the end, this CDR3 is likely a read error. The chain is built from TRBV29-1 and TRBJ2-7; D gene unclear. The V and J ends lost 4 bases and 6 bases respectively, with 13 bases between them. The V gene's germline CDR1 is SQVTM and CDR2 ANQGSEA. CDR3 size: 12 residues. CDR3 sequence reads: CSVVTVRAEQYL. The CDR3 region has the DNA TGCAGCGTTGTGACCGTAAGGGCCGAGCAGTACTTA.

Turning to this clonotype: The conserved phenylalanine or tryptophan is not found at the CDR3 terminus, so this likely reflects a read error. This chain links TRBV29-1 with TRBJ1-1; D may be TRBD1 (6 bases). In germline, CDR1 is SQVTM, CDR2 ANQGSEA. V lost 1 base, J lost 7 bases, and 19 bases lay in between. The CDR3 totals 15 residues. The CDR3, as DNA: TGCAGCGTTGAAGCGGGTGACAGGAGCCATCTTGAAGCTTTCTCT. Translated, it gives CSVEAGDRSHLEAFS.

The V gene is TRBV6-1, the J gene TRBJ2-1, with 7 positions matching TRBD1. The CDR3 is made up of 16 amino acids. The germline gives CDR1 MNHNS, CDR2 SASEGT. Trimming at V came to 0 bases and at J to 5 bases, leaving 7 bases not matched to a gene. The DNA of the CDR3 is TGTGCCAGCAGTGAAGCCCCGGGACAGACGGACAATGAGCAGTTCTTC. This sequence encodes CASSEAPGQTDNEQFF.

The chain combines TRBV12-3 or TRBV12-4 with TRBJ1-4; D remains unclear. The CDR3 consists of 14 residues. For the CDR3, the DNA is TGTATCAGCAGGTTCCCGCCGGGGAATGAAAAACTGTTTTTT. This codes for CISRFPPGNEKLFF.

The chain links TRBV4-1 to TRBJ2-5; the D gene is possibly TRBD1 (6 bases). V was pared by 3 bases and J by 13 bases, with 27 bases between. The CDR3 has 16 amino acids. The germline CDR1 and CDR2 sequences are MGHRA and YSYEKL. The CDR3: CASSQGPIQGQEIRYF. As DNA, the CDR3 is TGCGCCAGCAGCCAGGGTCCCATACAGGGCCAAGAGATCCGGTACTTC.

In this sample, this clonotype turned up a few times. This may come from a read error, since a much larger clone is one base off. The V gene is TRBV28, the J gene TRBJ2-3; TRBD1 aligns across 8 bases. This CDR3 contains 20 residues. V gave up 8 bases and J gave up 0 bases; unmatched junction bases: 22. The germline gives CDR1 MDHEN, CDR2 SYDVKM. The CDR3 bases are TGTGCCAGCCCTCCACCGGGACAGGCTGCCAGGGGAACTAGCACAGATACGCAGTATTTT. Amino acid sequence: CASPPPGQAARGTSTDTQYF.

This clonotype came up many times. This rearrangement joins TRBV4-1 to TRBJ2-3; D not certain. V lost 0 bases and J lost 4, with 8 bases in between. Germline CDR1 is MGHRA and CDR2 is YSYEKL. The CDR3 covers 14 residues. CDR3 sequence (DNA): TGCGCCAGCAGCCAAGACCAATTGGCAGATACGCAGTATTTT. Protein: CASSQDQLADTQYF.

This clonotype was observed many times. The CDR3 DNA follows: TGTGCCAGCAGTTTTGAGGGGGTGGATACGCAGTATTTT. Translating gives CASSFEGVDTQYF. This sequence joins TRBV28 and TRBJ2-3; possible D gene TRBD1, 6 bases. CDR3 size: 13 residues. The germline gives CDR1 MDHEN, CDR2 SYDVKM. V lost 3 bases to trimming and J lost 6 bases, with 10 bases between them.

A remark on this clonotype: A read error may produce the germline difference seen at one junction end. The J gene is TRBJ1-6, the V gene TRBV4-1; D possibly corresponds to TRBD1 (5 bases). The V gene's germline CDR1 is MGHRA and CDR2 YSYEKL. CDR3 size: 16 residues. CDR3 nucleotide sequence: TGCGCCATCAGCCTCCTCCCGAGACAGAGTAATTCACCCCTCCACTTT. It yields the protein CAISLLPRQSNSPLHF.

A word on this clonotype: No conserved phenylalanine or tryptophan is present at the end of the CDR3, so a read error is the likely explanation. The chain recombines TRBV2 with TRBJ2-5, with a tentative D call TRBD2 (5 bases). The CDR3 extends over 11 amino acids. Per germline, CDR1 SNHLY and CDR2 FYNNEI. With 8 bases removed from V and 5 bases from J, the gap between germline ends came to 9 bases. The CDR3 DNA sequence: TGTGCCAGCGCCTCGGGGGAGACCCAGTACTCC. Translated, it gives CASASGETQYS.

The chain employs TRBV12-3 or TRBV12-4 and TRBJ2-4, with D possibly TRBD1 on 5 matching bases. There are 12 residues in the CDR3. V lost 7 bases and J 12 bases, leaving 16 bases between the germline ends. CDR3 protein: CASNSARGYQYF. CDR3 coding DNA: TGTGCCAGCAATTCGGCAAGGGGCTATCAGTACTTC.